This TCR beta chain was captured by sequencing in a study of shared clonotypes between healthy human individuals. The CDR3 spans 13 residues. CDR1 is SGHTA, CDR2 FQGNSA, per germline. Of note for this clone: Its antigen is not identified. One end of the junction fails to match germline, which may point to a read error.

Study findings and constraints: Relative to memory subsets, naive subsets generally showed larger estimated richness. Among donors, clonotype sharing was expected to be affected by sequencing depth. The sampled material consisted only of blood, and tissue repertoires are likely to differ.

Assay execution proceeded at the deep level. Assay used: immunoSEQ multiplex PCR; TCRdb lists only in-frame clones, some missing. The table has 180,000 or so clones, roughly 93% seen once. Sequenced sample: naive CD4+ T cells sorted from blood. Regarding subset: CD45RA+ positively selected. J is TRBJ2-1 and V is TRBV7-2; 12 positions match TRBD2. This TCR derives from a woman between 25 and 40 years old in good health. Here the CDR3 reads CASSFPSGRAMVF. CDR3 nucleotides: TGTGCCAGCAGCTTCCCTAGCGGGAGGGCGATGGTCTTC.